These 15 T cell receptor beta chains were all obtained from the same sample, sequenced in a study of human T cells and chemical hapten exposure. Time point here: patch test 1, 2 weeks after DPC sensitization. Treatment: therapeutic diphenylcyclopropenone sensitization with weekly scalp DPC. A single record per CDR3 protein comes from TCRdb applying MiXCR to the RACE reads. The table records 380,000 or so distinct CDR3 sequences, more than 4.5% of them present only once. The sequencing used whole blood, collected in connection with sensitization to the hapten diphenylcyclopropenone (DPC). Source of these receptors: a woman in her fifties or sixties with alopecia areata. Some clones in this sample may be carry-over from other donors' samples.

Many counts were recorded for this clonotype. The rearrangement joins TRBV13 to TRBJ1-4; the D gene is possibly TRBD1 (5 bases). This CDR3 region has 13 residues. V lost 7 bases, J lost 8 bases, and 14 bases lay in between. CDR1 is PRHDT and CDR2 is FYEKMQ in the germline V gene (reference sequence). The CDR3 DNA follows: TGTGCCAGCAAGATTGGGGGTGGGGAAAAACTGTTTTTT. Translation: CASKIGGGEKLFF. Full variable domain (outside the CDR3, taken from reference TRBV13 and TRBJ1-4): AAGVIQSPRHLIKEKRETATLKCYPIPRHDTVYWYQQGPGQDPQFLISFYEKMQSDKGSIPDRFSAQQFSDYHSELNMSSLELGDSALYFCASKIGGGEKLFFGSGTQLSVL.

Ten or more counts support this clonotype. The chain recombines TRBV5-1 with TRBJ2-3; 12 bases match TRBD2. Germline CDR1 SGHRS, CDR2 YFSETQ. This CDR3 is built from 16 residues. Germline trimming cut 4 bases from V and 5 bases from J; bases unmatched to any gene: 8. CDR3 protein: CASSQRTSGMGDTQYF. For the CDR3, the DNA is TGCGCCAGCAGCCAACGGACTAGCGGGATGGGAGATACGCAGTATTTT.

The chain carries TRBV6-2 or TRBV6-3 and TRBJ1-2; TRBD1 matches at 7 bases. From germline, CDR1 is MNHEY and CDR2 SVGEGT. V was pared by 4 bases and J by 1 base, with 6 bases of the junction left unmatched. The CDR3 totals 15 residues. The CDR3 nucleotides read TGTGCCAGCAGTTTAAGGACAGGAGATAACTATGGCTACACCTTC. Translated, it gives CASSLRTGDNYGYTF.

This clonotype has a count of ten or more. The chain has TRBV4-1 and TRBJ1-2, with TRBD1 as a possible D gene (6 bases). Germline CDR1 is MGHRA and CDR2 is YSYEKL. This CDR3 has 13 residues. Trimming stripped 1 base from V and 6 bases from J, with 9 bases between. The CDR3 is CASSQGEGDGYTF. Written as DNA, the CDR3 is TGCGCCAGCAGCCAAGGAGAGGGGGATGGCTACACCTTC.

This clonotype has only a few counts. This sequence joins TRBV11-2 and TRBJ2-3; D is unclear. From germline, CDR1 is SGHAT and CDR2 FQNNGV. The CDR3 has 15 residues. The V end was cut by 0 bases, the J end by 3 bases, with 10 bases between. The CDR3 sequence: CASSLDPLKTDTQYF. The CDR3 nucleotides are TGTGCCAGCAGCTTAGACCCCCTAAAAACAGATACGCAGTATTTT.

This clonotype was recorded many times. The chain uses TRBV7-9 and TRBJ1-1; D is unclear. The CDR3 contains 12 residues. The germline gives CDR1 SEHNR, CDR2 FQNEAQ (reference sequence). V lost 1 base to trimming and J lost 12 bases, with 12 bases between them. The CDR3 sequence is CASSLVDSQTFF. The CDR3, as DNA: TGTGCCAGCAGCTTAGTAGACTCACAAACTTTCTTT.

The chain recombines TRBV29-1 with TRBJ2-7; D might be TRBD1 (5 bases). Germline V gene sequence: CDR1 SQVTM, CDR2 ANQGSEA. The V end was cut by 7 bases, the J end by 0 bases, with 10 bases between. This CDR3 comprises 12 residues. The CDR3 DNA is TGCAGCGGTACCGACAGCTCCTACGAGCAGTACTTC. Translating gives CSGTDSSYEQYF.

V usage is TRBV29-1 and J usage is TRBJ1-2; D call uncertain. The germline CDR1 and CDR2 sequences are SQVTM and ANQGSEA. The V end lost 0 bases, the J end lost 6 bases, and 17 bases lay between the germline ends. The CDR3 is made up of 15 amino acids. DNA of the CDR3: TGCAGCGTTGAAGATCGAGGCGGAGTTTCCGATGGCTACACCTTC. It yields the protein CSVEDRGGVSDGYTF.

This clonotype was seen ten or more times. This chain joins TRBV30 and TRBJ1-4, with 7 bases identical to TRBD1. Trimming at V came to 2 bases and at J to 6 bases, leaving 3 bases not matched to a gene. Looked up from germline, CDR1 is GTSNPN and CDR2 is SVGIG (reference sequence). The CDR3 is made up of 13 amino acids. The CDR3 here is CAWSSGTDEKLFF. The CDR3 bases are TGTGCCTGGAGTTCAGGGACAGATGAAAAACTGTTTTTT.

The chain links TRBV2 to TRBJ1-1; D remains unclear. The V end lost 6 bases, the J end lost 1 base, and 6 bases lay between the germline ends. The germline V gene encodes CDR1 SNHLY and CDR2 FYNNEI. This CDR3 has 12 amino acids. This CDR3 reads CASRPANTEAFF. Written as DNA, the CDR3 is TGTGCCAGCAGGCCAGCGAACACTGAAGCTTTCTTT.

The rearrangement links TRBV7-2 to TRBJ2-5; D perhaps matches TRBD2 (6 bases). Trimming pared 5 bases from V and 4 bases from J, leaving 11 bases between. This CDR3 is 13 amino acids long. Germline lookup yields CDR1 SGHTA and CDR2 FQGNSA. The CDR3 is CASSRAGRETQYF. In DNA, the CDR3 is TGTGCCAGCAGCAGAGCGGGCCGAGAGACCCAGTACTTC. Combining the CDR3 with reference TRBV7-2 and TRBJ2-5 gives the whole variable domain GAGVSQSPSNKVTEKGKDVELRCDPISGHTALYWYRQSLGQGLEFLIYFQGNSAPDKSGLPSDRFSAERTGGSVSTLTIQRTQQEDSAVYLCASSRAGRETQYFGPGTRLLVL.

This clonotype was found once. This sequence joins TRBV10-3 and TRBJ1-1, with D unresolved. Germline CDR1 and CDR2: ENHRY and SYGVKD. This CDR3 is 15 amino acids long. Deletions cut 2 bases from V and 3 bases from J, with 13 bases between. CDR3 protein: CAISERGGSDTEAFF. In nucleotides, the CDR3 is TGTGCCATCAGTGAGCGGGGAGGGTCAGACACTGAAGCTTTCTTT.

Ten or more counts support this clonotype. Here the CDR3 reads CASSLAGGSLNIQYF. The CDR3 DNA sequence: TGTGCCAGCAGTTTAGCGGGAGGGTCGTTAAACATTCAGTACTTC. The genes are TRBV6-5 and TRBJ2-4; 11 positions match TRBD2. After removal of 4 bases from V and 6 bases from J, the junction contained 5 bases not matched to a gene. The germline CDR1 and CDR2 sequences are MNHEY and SVGAGI. The CDR3 consists of 15 residues.

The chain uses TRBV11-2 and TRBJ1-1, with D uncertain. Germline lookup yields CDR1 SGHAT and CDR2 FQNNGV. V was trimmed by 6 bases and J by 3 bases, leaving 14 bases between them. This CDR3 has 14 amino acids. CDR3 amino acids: CASRLVTGYTEAFF. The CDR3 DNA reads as TGTGCCAGCAGACTCGTAACGGGATACACTGAAGCTTTCTTT.

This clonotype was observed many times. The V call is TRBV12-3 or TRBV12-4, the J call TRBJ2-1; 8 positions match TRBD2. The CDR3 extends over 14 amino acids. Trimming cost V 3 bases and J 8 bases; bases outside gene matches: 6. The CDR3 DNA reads TGTGCCAGCAGTTTCGGGCTAGCGGGTTATGAGCAGTTCTTC. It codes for CASSFGLAGYEQFF.